Many counts were recorded for the clone carrying this TCR beta chain. The antigen remains undetermined. V lost 2 bases and J lost 0, with 11 bases in between. Looked up from germline, CDR1 is SGHAT and CDR2 is FQNNGV. The CDR3 length is 16 residues. This entry is derived from a study of T-cell memory formation after mild COVID-19. The overall study: Most TCR clusters belonged to a single donor.

MiXCR was run by TCRdb on the 5' RACE reads, yielding one entry per CDR3 protein. The table has tens of thousands of distinct CDR3 sequences, about 6.1% seen once. General observations from the study: Some responding clones appeared in pre-infection memory, suggesting cross-reactive memory joined.

This clonotype originated in an adult who had mild COVID-19 (a few samples of this study predate the infection). Cell type and time point are not known. The chain carries TRBV11-2 and TRBJ2-1; D tentatively fits TRBD1 or TRBD2 (5 bases each). The specimen was PBMCs or a T cell subset sorted from them (not recorded which). The CDR3 DNA sequence: TGTGCCAGCAGCTTAAGAGGGGATAGCTCCTACAATGAGCAGTTCTTC. It encodes CASSLRGDSSYNEQFF.